The entry below describes one T cell receptor (beta chain). This sample was included in a study of technical replicates of blood from several donors. TCRdb keeps only in-frame clones here, not all; method: immunoSEQ multiplex PCR. This table holds 72,000 or so clones, 85% to 95% found once. This CDR3 comprises 18 residues. The chain has TRBV21-1 and TRBJ2-5; TRBD2 is taken as the D call from the table, unchecked against the DNA. TRBV21-1 is given as a pseudogene. Sequenced input: T cells isolated from PBMCs. The clonotype was recovered from a human donor in good health. The CDR3 region is CASSKARGGGRAGETQYF. For the CDR3, the DNA is TGTGCCAGCAGCAAAGCAAGAGGAGGCGGGAGGGCCGGAGAGACCCAGTACTTC.